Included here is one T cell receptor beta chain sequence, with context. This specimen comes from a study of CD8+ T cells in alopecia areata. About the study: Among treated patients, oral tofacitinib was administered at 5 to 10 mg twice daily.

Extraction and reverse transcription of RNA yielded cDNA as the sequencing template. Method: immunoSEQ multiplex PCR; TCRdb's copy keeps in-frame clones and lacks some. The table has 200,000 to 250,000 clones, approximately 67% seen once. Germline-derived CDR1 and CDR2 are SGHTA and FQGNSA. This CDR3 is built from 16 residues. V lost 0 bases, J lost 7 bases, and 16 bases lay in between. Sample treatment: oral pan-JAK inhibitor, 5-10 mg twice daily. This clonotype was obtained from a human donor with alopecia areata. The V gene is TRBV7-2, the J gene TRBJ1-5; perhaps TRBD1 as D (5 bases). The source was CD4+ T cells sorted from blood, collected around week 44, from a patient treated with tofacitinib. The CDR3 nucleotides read TGTGCCAGCAGCTTAGCTTCGGTGTCAGGGAGCCAGCCCCAGCATTTT. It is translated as CASSLASVSGSQPQHF.